The present TCR beta chain was sequenced within a study of T cells in Graves' hyperthyroidism and ophthalmopathy. Study-wide findings and caveats: A model of 13 V-J features distinguished ophthalmopathy from stable hyperthyroidism.

The table lists this clonotype with many counts. Its antigen is not known. The TCR beta CDR3 regions underwent amplification using RNA transcripts as the source. The TCR CDR3 first-round RT-PCR relied on the HTBI primer set. TCRdb processed the multiplex PCR reads anew with MiXCR; each CDR3 protein has one entry. The profile shows about 280,000 distinct CDR3 sequences, less than 30% of them singletons. The CDR3 is made up of 13 amino acids. The germline CDR1 and CDR2 sequences are MNHEY and SMNVEV (reference sequence). With 6 bases clipped from V and 3 bases from J, the junction kept 3 bases outside the gene matches. Exclusion of patients followed from uncontrolled infection, other autoimmune disease, pregnancy or lactation. Blood dates from first hyperthyroidism diagnosis, before any ophthalmopathy symptoms.

The J gene is TRBJ2-5, the V gene TRBV27; 8 nucleotides align to TRBD1. Specimen: blood. The clonotype originates from a man in his forties with Graves' hyperthyroidism that later progressed to Graves' ophthalmopathy. CDR3 DNA sequence: TGTGCCAGCAGGGGGACAGGAGAAGAGACCCAGTACTTC. Residues: CASRGTGEETQYF.